What follows are 3 T cell receptor beta chains derived from one specimen sequenced in a study of patients and donors after allogeneic stem cell transplantation. TCRdb fed the RT-PCR reads into MiXCR, producing one record per CDR3 protein. The sample includes about 110,000 distinct CDR3 sequences, about a third seen only once; the top ten take 27%. Sequenced input: blood, either unsorted or a sorted T cell fraction (not recorded which). The origin of the receptors is a human donor who was either an allogeneic HSCT recipient or a stem cell or donor lymphocyte infusion donor (not recorded which). It is not recorded whose cells these are; they may come from a transplant donor.

The V call is TRBV7-9, the J call TRBJ1-2, with D uncertain. The CDR3 is made up of 12 amino acids. V lost 3 bases, J lost 6 bases, and 8 bases lay in between. Germline CDR1 is SEHNR and CDR2 is FQNEAQ (reference sequence). This CDR3 reads CASSFVVDGYTF. In DNA form, the CDR3 reads TGTGCCAGCAGCTTCGTGGTGGATGGCTACACCTTC.

V usage is TRBV29-1 and J usage is TRBJ2-3; D is ambiguous. Trimming removed 2 bases from V and 6 bases from J, with 18 bases in between. Germline V gene data show CDR1 as SQVTM and CDR2 as ANQGSEA. The CDR3 has 15 residues. This CDR3 is CSVEISTAHYDTQYF. CDR3 in DNA: TGCAGCGTTGAAATTTCGACTGCCCATTACGATACGCAGTATTTT.

This clonotype has a single count. The chain is built from TRBV7-8 and TRBJ1-1; 8 bases are a match to TRBD1. The CDR3 consists of 13 residues. Trimming cost V 2 bases and J 8 bases; bases outside gene matches: 4. Germline CDR1 is SGHVS and CDR2 is FQNEAQ. The CDR3 loop is CASSLLTGEEAFF. DNA of the CDR3: TGTGCCAGCAGCTTATTGACAGGGGAAGAAGCTTTCTTT.